A single sample gave rise to the 8 T cell receptor beta chains below, sequenced in a study of human T cells and chemical hapten exposure. The sample's time point: healthy volunteer bleed at 2 weeks. Before extraction, the whole blood was not fractionated, and total RNA was taken from it. TCRdb re-called the RACE reads with MiXCR, one entry per CDR3 protein. The sample lists approximately 45,000 distinct CDR3 sequences, about 3.9% occurring once. Sample: whole blood. The receptors were gathered from a female donor in good health. Some clones in this sample may be carry-over from other donors' samples.

This clonotype was recorded many times. The V call is TRBV5-1, the J call TRBJ2-1; 11 positions match TRBD1. Germline V gives CDR1 SGHRS, CDR2 YFSETQ. The trim removed 6 bases at V and 8 bases at J, leaving 10 bases unmatched. The CDR3 runs 15 residues. CDR3: CASTRTGGIRDEQFF. The DNA for the CDR3 is TGCGCCAGCACCCGGACAGGGGGCATTAGGGATGAGCAGTTCTTC.

There are many counts of this clonotype. The chain recombines TRBV28 with TRBJ1-5; 11 positions match TRBD1. The V and J ends lost 5 bases and 5 bases, in that order; junction bases with no gene match: 8. CDR1 MDHEN and CDR2 SYDVKM come from the germline V gene. The CDR3 loop spans 16 amino acids. The CDR3 coding sequence is TGTGCCAGCAGTCCTGGGGACAGGGGGGAATATCAGCCCCAGCATTTT. It translates to CASSPGDRGEYQPQHF.

This clonotype was counted many times. The chain links TRBV6-1 to TRBJ1-2; D gene uncertain. Germline V lookup: CDR1 MNHNS, CDR2 SASEGT. V was trimmed by 2 bases and J by 2 bases, leaving 6 bases between them. This CDR3 comprises 13 residues. CDR3 DNA sequence: TGTGCCAGCAGTGAATTATTAAACTATGGCTACACCTTC. Protein sequence: CASSELLNYGYTF.

This rearrangement joins TRBV5-4 to TRBJ2-3; 8 bases agree with TRBD1. J gave up 2 bases and V 4 bases, and 6 bases lay outside the gene matches. The CDR3 length is 15 residues. Germline-derived CDR1 and CDR2 are SGHNT and YYREEE (reference sequence). This CDR3 is CASSAQDRDTDTQYF. For the CDR3, the DNA is TGTGCCAGCAGCGCCCAGGACAGGGACACAGATACGCAGTATTTT. The full variable domain, in which reference TRBV5-4 and TRBJ2-3 provide the parts outside the CDR3, is ETGVTQSPTHLIKTRGQQVTLRCSSQSGHNTVSWYQQALGQGPQFIFQYYREEENGRGNFPPRFSGLQFPNYSSELNVNALELDDSALYLCASSAQDRDTDTQYFGPGTRLTVL.

There are many counts of this clonotype. This chain joins TRBV3-1 and TRBJ1-6; the D gene is possibly TRBD1 (5 bases). With 1 base removed from V and 9 bases from J, the gap between germline ends came to 7 bases. CDR3 length: 13 amino acids. The germline V gene has CDR1 LGHDT and CDR2 YNNKEL (reference sequence). In DNA, the CDR3 is TGTGCCAGCAGCCAAGGAAGGGGTTCACCCCTCCACTTT. It translates to CASSQGRGSPLHF.

This sequence joins TRBV3-1 and TRBJ2-1; D is possibly TRBD1 or TRBD2 (6 bases each). This CDR3 spans 16 amino acids. Trimming removed 5 bases from V and 9 bases from J, with 23 bases in between. In germline, CDR1 is LGHDT, CDR2 YNNKEL (reference sequence). As DNA, the CDR3 is TGTGCCAGCAGCTTACGACGGGTTTCGGGGGCTAGTGAGCAGTTCTTC. Translated: CASSLRRVSGASEQFF.

This clonotype was seen ten or more times. The rearrangement links TRBV7-2 to TRBJ1-6; D perhaps matches TRBD1 (5 bases). V was clipped by 5 bases and J by 7 bases, with 27 bases between them. Germline assignment: CDR1 SGHTA and CDR2 FQGNSA. The CDR3 runs to 19 residues. Here the CDR3 DNA reads TGTGCCAGCAGCCTCAGAGACAACACACTCAGGGCCACCAATTCACCCCTCCACTTT. Translating it yields CASSLRDNTLRATNSPLHF.

This clonotype was detected ten times or more. V usage is TRBV29-1 and J usage is TRBJ2-3; 8 nucleotides line up with TRBD1. The V gene's germline CDR1 is SQVTM and CDR2 ANQGSEA. This CDR3 contains 15 residues. The V gene end was trimmed by 2 bases and the J gene end by 3 bases; junction bases not matched to a gene: 7. In DNA, the CDR3 is TGCAGCGTTGAACAGGGGGCGCGGATGACAGATACGCAGTATTTT. This codes for CSVEQGARMTDTQYF.